This T cell receptor (beta chain) came from a study of spatial heterogeneity in lung cancer. The sample's time point: sample taken at primary tumor resection. Findings of the study overall: Mutation tallies in tumors tracked expanded intratumoral alpha and beta TCR counts.

From the 5' RACE reads, TCRdb called clonotypes with MiXCR, one entry per CDR3 protein. This table holds 20,000 to 25,000 distinct CDR3 sequences, approximately 15% found once. This clonotype has at least ten counts. Its antigen is currently unknown. The sample in question was lung tumor tissue, obtained at surgery. The sequence was obtained from a female donor with early-stage non-small cell lung cancer.

The CDR3 reads CASRPDYTDTQYF. CDR3 DNA: TGTGCCAGCAGGCCGGATTACACAGATACGCAGTATTTT. The chain carries TRBV6-1 and TRBJ2-3; D is unresolved. Germline CDR1 reads MNHNS; CDR2 reads SASEGT. CDR3 size: 13 residues. V lost 6 bases to trimming and J lost 2 bases, with 9 bases between them.